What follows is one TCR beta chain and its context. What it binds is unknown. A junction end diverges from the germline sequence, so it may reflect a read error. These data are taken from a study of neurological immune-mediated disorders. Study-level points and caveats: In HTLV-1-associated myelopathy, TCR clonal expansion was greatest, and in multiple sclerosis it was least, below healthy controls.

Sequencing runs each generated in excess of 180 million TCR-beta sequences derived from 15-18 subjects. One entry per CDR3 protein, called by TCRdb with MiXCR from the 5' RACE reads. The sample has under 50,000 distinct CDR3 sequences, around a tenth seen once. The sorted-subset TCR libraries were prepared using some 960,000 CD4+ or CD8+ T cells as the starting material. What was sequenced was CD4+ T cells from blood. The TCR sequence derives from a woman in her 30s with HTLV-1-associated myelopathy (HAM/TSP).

The CDR3 DNA is TGCGCCAGCAGCTTGGTTCCGGGGGTTTCTGGTGGCTACACCTTT. It encodes CASSLVPGVSGGYTF. V and J are TRBV5-1 and TRBJ1-2; perhaps TRBD1 as D (5 bases). The CDR3 sequence is 15 residues long. Germline CDR1 SGHRS, CDR2 YFSETQ.